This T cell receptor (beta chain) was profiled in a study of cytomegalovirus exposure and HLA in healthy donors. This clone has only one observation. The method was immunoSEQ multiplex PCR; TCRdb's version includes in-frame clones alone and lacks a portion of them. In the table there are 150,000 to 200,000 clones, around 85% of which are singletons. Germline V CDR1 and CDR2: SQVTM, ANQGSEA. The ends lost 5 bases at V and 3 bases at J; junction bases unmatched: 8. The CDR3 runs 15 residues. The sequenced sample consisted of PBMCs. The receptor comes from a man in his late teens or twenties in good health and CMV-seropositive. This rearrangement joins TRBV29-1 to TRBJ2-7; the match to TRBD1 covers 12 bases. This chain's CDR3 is CSVTKRDRGLYEQYF. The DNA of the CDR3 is TGCAGCGTTACAAAACGGGACAGGGGGCTCTACGAGCAGTACTTC.